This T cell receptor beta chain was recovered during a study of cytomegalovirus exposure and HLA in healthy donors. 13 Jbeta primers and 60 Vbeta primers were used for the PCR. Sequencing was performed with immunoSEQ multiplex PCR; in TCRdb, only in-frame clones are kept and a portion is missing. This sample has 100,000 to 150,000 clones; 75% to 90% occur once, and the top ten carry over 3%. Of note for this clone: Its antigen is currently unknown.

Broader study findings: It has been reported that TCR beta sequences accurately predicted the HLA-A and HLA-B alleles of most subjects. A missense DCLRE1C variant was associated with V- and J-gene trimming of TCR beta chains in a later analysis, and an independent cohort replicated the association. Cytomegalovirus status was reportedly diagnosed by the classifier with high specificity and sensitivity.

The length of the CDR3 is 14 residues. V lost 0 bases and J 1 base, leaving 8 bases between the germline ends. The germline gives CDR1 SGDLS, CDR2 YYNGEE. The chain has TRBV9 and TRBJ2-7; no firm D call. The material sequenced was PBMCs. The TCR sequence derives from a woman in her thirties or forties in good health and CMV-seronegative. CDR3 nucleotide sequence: TGTGCCAGCAGCGTAGTTCCCCAGTCCTACGAGCAGTACTTC. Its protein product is CASSVVPQSYEQYF. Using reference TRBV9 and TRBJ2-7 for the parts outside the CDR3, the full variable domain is DSGVTQTPKHLITATGQRVTLRCSPRSGDLSVYWYQQSLDQGLQFLIQYYNGEERAKGNILERFSAQQFPDLHSELNLSSLELGDSALYFCASSVVPQSYEQYFGPGTRLTVT.